This T cell receptor (beta chain) was recovered during a study of blood T cell repertoires in COVID-19. Background on the study: Some COVID-19 samples were acute and others convalescent; all came from the United States, Italy and Spain. Sample material is recorded as cDNA or gDNA derived from T cells, B-cell-depleted T cells, or PBMCs.

This study enrolled people aged about 18 to 100 from about two dozen US geographic areas. Cohort 3 recovery required two negative PCRs, clearance, or symptom resolution. Deletions cut 3 bases from V and 1 base from J, with 4 bases between. Germline V gives CDR1 SGDLS, CDR2 YYNGEE. The CDR3 contains 12 residues. Sequencing used immunoSEQ multiplex PCR; TCRdb keeps in-frame clones, though not all of them. The sample includes about 310,000 clones, approximately 85% of them seen just once. The chain employs TRBV9 and TRBJ1-1, with no clear D. The TCR was taken from a man aged 30 to 39 who had recovered from COVID-19. The specimen was PBMCs or T cells enriched from blood (not recorded which). CDR3 DNA sequence: TGTGCCAGCAGCGCCCGGAACACTGAAGCTTTCTTT. Encoded protein: CASSARNTEAFF.